These T cell receptor beta chains were read from a single sample in a study of CD8+CD57+ T cells in acquired aplastic anemia. TCRdb re-called the reads through MiXCR, storing one row per CDR3 protein. This repertoire shows under 200,000 distinct CDR3 sequences, less than 50% found once; its top ten account for 25% to 40%. The specimen sequenced was sorted CD4+, CD8+, or CD8+CD57+ T cells (not recorded which) from PBMCs. These receptors came from a human donor with aplastic anemia. The CDR3 runs from the conserved cysteine through the conserved F or W. The D gene is left open where the match is weak. Clone size is stated in some rows and not others, as once, few, many or a class when expanded.

d_call: NA
clone_size: NA
j_call: TRBJ2-7
v_call: TRBV9
cdr3_nt: TGTGCCAGCAGCCCCGGGCCGGGGGCGCGGGACTACGAGCAGTACTTC
cdr3_aa: CASSPGPGARDYEQYF

d_call: NA
clone_size: many
j_call: TRBJ1-1
v_call: TRBV25-1
cdr3_nt: TGTGCCACCACCTACGTCGAGGGGGGTACTGAAGCTTTCTTT
cdr3_aa: CATTYVEGGTEAFF

d_call: NA
clone_size: many
j_call: TRBJ1-2
v_call: TRBV24-1
cdr3_nt: TGTGCCACCAGTGATTTCCACGATAACTATGGCTACACCTTC
cdr3_aa: CATSDFHDNYGYTF

d_call: NA
clone_size: NA
j_call: TRBJ2-2
v_call: TRBV7-3
cdr3_nt: TGTGCCAGCAGCTTAACCGGGGGGCTGTTTTTT
cdr3_aa: CASSLTGGLFF

d_call: NA
clone_size: NA
j_call: TRBJ2-5
v_call: TRBV25-1
cdr3_nt: TGTGCCAGCAGCAGAATCGGGGAGGGGGATGAGACCCAGTACTTC
cdr3_aa: CASSRIGEGDETQYF

d_call: NA
clone_size: many
j_call: TRBJ1-5
v_call: TRBV30
cdr3_nt: TGTGCCTGGAGAGGGGGGACAAGTCAGCCCCAGCATTTT
cdr3_aa: CAWRGGTSQPQHF

d_call: TRBD2
clone_size: many
j_call: TRBJ2-1
v_call: TRBV9
cdr3_nt: TGTGCCAGCAGCGTATTTGGGGGAGGGCCAGATGAGCAGTTCTTC
cdr3_aa: CASSVFGGGPDEQFF

d_call: NA
clone_size: NA
j_call: TRBJ2-7
v_call: TRBV20-1
cdr3_nt: TGCAGTGCTCGGGCCCTCCACGAGCAGTACTTC
cdr3_aa: CSARALHEQYF

d_call: TRBD2
clone_size: NA
j_call: TRBJ2-1
v_call: TRBV5-1
cdr3_nt: TGCGCCAGCAGGCCTAGACTAGCGGGGGTCGCTAATGAGCAGTTCTTC
cdr3_aa: CASRPRLAGVANEQFF

d_call: TRBD1
clone_size: NA
j_call: TRBJ1-4
v_call: TRBV5-1
cdr3_nt: TGCGCCAGCAGCTCGACAGGGCTTAATGAAAAACTGTTTTTT
cdr3_aa: CASSSTGLNEKLFF

d_call: TRBD1
clone_size: many
j_call: TRBJ2-7
v_call: TRBV9
cdr3_nt: TGTGCCAGCAGCCCCCCGACAGGGACCGAGCAGTACTTC
cdr3_aa: CASSPPTGTEQYF

d_call: NA
clone_size: NA
j_call: TRBJ2-7
v_call: TRBV5-1
cdr3_nt: TGCGCCAGCAGCTTGGGTCAGGCTTCCTACGAGCAGTACTTC
cdr3_aa: CASSLGQASYEQYF

d_call: NA
clone_size: many
j_call: TRBJ1-2
v_call: TRBV4-1
cdr3_nt: TGCGCCAGCAGCCAAGATCAGGGCCTCTATGGCTACACCTTC
cdr3_aa: CASSQDQGLYGYTF

d_call: NA
clone_size: NA
j_call: TRBJ1-2
v_call: TRBV29-1
cdr3_nt: TGCAGCGCAACGGGGGGAGGGGAAGGCTACACCTTC
cdr3_aa: CSATGGGEGYTF

d_call: NA
clone_size: NA
j_call: TRBJ1-3
v_call: TRBV10-3
cdr3_nt: TGTGCCATCAAGCTCCGAGGGGACACCATATATTTT
cdr3_aa: CAIKLRGDTIYF

d_call: NA
clone_size: NA
j_call: TRBJ1-4
v_call: TRBV10-3
cdr3_nt: TGTGCCATCAGTGAAGGGGAGATTAATGAAAAACTGTTTTTT
cdr3_aa: CAISEGEINEKLFF

d_call: NA
clone_size: few
j_call: TRBJ2-2
v_call: TRBV12-3/TRBV12-4
cdr3_nt: TGTGCCAGCAGCGGCTGGGACGCCCGCCCCAGCACCAGGGAGCTGTTTTTT
cdr3_aa: CASSGWDARPSTRELFF

d_call: TRBD1
clone_size: NA
j_call: TRBJ1-6
v_call: TRBV2
cdr3_nt: TGTGCCAGCAGGGCTGACAGGGGGAATTCACCCCTCCACTTT
cdr3_aa: CASRADRGNSPLHF

d_call: NA
clone_size: NA
j_call: TRBJ1-5
v_call: TRBV19
cdr3_nt: TGTGCCAGTAGTTTCTACAGGAAGAGCAATCAGCCCCAGCATTTT
cdr3_aa: CASSFYRKSNQPQHF

d_call: TRBD1
clone_size: many
j_call: TRBJ2-5
v_call: TRBV7-6
cdr3_nt: TGTGCCAGCAGCCCGGGACAGGGTCAAGAGACCCAGTACTTC
cdr3_aa: CASSPGQGQETQYF

d_call: NA
clone_size: many
j_call: TRBJ1-6
v_call: TRBV7-9
cdr3_nt: TGTGCCAGCAGCTGGGGTCTCGCGAGCTCCTATAATTCACCCCTCCACTTT
cdr3_aa: CASSWGLASSYNSPLHF

d_call: NA
clone_size: NA
j_call: TRBJ1-2
v_call: TRBV25-1
cdr3_nt: TGTGCCAGCAGTAATACAGGGCGGCTAACACATGGCTACGCCTTC
cdr3_aa: CASSNTGRLTHGYAF

d_call: NA
clone_size: once
j_call: TRBJ1-2
v_call: TRBV10-3
cdr3_nt: TGTGCCATCAGTGAGGGACAGAACATTGATGGCTACACCTTC
cdr3_aa: CAISEGQNIDGYTF

d_call: NA
clone_size: many
j_call: TRBJ1-3
v_call: TRBV5-4
cdr3_nt: TGTGCCACGACGCGGGCGGACTCTGGAAACACCATATATTTT
cdr3_aa: CATTRADSGNTIYF